These T cell receptor beta chains were read from a single sample in a study of CD8 T cells in Susac syndrome. TCRdb called the immunoSEQ multiplex PCR reads again in MiXCR, with one record for every CDR3 protein. The sample shows some 130,000 distinct CDR3 sequences, about 95% of them seen only once. Source material: CD4+ T cells from PBMCs. Receptors were obtained from a human donor with multiple sclerosis. Both conserved end residues are part of each CDR3. Size is stated for part of the rows, as once, few or many counts, or as a class when the clone is expanded.

clone size,V gene,CDR3 length,CDR3 protein
.,TRBV24-1,12,CATNGQVQAAFF
.,TRBV20-1,14,CSASDVVLNTEAFF
.,TRBV30,15,CAWSNGPAANYGYTF
.,TRBV3-1,17,CASSQPTGAGDTGELFF
.,TRBV30,12,CAWRVWCEKLFF
.,TRBV6-2/TRBV6-3,13,CASSSEVQEEQYF
.,TRBV29-1,13,CSVVVTESDTQYF
.,TRBV7-2,18,CASSRASLWGGEGTEAFF
.,TRBV25-1,14,CASSATGGASPLHF
once,TRBV10-2,14,CASRWTGGNDEQYF
.,TRBV7-3,13,CASSLSVSYEQYF
.,TRBV24-1,12,CATSPGGYEQYF
.,TRBV12-3/TRBV12-4,14,CASSFGQSSNEQFF
.,TRBV30,13,CAWRGDSNQPQHF
.,TRBV3-1,17,CASSQDIAGARGYGYTF
.,TRBV7-2,14,CASSLPRRSGELFF
.,TRBV10-3,17,CAISESKVGTLAKTQYF
.,TRBV20-1,16,CSALNSDRAERQPQHF
.,TRBV3-1,14,CASSQDLRGESYTF
.,TRBV20-1,15,CSAPSGGVSNQPQHF
.,TRBV2,17,CASSAPGGGSSYNEQFF
.,TRBV7-9,14,CASSLAQGSYGYTF
once,TRBV29-1,15,CSVETGGSVAYGYTF
.,TRBV18,17,CASSPLPGGSGTDTQYF
.,TRBV19,15,CASSVGHERLYEQYF
once,TRBV4-1,16,CASSHPTSGREETQYF
.,TRBV6-5,18,CASSYSINGAAMNTEAFF
.,TRBV2,13,CASSPEGRGGYTF
.,TRBV20-1,13,CSARATGEIGAFF
once,TRBV19,13,CASSINMREKLFF
.,TRBV3-1,12,CASSGGADTQYF
.,TRBV25-1,14,CASSGPAFYYGYTF
.,TRBV20-1,14,CSARDHRSDYGYTF
once,TRBV20-1,14,CSARAPSGSNEQFF
.,TRBV7-8,17,CASSLARSGVMNTEAFF
.,TRBV5-1,13,CASSFKGDTEAFF
.,TRBV6-2/TRBV6-3,12,CASSYPQETQYF
once,TRBV5-4,13,CASSLGLTDTQYF
.,TRBV14,15,CASSPGGTHVQPQHF
.,TRBV12-3/TRBV12-4,16,CASRGFDGNSNQPQHF
.,TRBV7-9,12,CASRAEAPAQYF
.,TRBV4-1,15,CASSRNRASGNTIYF
.,TRBV6-5,14,CASSIQGLNTEAFF
.,TRBV5-6,14,CASSLVGISYEQYF
.,TRBV6-5,17,CASSYGPLALSYNEQFF
.,TRBV5-6,17,CASSLGYRDSGANVLTF